The 5 T cell receptor beta chains below come from one sample, sequenced in a study of OX40 agonist ivuxolimab in advanced cancers. Assay used: immunoSEQ multiplex PCR; TCRdb lists only in-frame clones, some missing. The repertoire consists of 65,000 to 90,000 clones, with 75% to 95% occurring once and the leading ten covering 8.4%. The source was CD4+ or CD8+ T cells sorted from blood, collected in a trial of the OX40 agonist ivuxolimab. These receptors came from an adult with an advanced solid tumor such as melanoma, head and neck, liver or kidney cancer.

This clone came up a few times. V is TRBV30 and J is TRBJ1-5; D remains ambiguous. V shed 3 bases and J shed 2 bases, with 5 bases lying between them. In germline, CDR1 is GTSNPN, CDR2 SVGIG (reference sequence). This CDR3 spans 12 amino acids. CDR3 nucleotide sequence: TGTGCCTGGAGCCCAGGCAATCAGCCCCAGCATTTT. Translating gives CAWSPGNQPQHF.

CDR3 protein: CASNVEGSYNEQFF. The CDR3 DNA follows: TGTGCCAGCAACGTTGAAGGCTCCTACAATGAGCAGTTCTTC. The chain uses TRBV9 and TRBJ2-1; no reliable D call. V shed 6 bases and J shed 0 bases, with 10 bases lying between them. This CDR3 contains 14 residues. CDR1 and CDR2 (germline): SGDLS, YYNGEE.

This clone was detected once. The CDR3 loop reads CASSYSQGEGVGGYTF. The CDR3 DNA follows: TGTGCCAGCAGTTATTCTCAGGGGGAAGGGGTCGGTGGCTACACCTTC. V gene TRBV6-6 combines with J gene TRBJ1-2, with 7 bases fitting TRBD1. This CDR3 contains 16 residues. Per germline, CDR1 MNHNY and CDR2 SVGAGI (reference sequence). Losses at the gene ends were 3 bases for V and 7 bases for J; bases not matched to a gene: 14.

This clone appeared a few times. The chain uses TRBV28 and TRBJ1-1; possibly TRBD1 for D (5 bases). Between the trimmed V and J ends, which lost 7 bases and 1 base, there was a span of 13 bases. The CDR3 covers 14 residues. The V gene's germline CDR1 is MDHEN and CDR2 SYDVKM. The CDR3 region is CASKVEGENTEAFF. CDR3 DNA: TGTGCCAGCAAAGTGGAAGGGGAGAACACTGAAGCTTTCTTT. The variable domain in full, completed from reference TRBV28 and TRBJ1-1, reads DVKVTQSSRYLVKRTGEKVFLECVQDMDHENMFWYRQDPGLGLRLIYFSYDVKMKEKGDIPEGYSVSREKKERFSLILESASTNQTSMYLCASKVEGENTEAFFGQGTRLTVV.

This chain uses TRBV2 with TRBJ2-5; D may be TRBD1 (5 bases). CDR3 size: 13 residues. V lost 6 bases and J lost 4, with 12 bases in between. Germline V gene lookup returns CDR1 SNHLY and CDR2 FYNNEI. The CDR3 DNA sequence: TGTGCCAGCAGCTTAGGACACCGAGAGACCCAGTACTTC. It codes for CASSLGHRETQYF.